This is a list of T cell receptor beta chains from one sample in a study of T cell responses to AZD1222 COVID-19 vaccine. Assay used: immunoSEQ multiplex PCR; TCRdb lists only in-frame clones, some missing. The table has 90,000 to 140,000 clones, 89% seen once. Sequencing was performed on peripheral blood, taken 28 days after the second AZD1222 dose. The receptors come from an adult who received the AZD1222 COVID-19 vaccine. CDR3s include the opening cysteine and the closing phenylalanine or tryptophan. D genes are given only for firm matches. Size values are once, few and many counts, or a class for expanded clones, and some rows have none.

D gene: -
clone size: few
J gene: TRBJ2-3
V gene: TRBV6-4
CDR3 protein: CASSDGGTTDTQYF
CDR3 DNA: TGTGCCAGCAGTGACGGCGGAACCACAGATACGCAGTATTTT

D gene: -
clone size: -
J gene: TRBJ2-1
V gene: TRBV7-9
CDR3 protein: CASSQTNRVF
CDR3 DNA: TGTGCCAGCAGTCAGACAAATAGGGTCTTC

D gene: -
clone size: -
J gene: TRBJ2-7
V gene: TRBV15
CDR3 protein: CATSRGSQYGSYEQYF
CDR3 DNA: TGTGCCACCAGCAGAGGGTCACAATACGGCTCCTACGAGCAGTACTTC

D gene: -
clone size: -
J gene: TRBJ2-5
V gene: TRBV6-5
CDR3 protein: CASRRNEAETQYF
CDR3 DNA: TGTGCCAGCAGGAGAAACGAGGCAGAGACCCAGTACTTC

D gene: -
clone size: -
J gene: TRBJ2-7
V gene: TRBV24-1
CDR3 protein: CATSDSRDISYEQYF
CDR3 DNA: TGTGCCACCAGTGATTCCCGGGACATTTCCTACGAGCAGTACTTC

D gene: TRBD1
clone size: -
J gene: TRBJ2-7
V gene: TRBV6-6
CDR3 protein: CASSYSGQYYEQYF
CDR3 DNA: TGTGCCAGCAGTTACTCGGGACAGTACTACGAGCAGTACTTC

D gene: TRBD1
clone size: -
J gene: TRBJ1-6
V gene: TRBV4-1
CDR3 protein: CASSQEKGGTGGVSLHF
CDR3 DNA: TGCGCCAGCAGCCAAGAGAAGGGGGGGACAGGGGGCGTATCCCTCCACTTT

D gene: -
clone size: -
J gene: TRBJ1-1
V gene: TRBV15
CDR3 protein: CATSRDRVRTEAFF
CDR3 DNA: TGTGCCACCAGCAGAGACAGGGTTCGAACTGAAGCTTTCTTT

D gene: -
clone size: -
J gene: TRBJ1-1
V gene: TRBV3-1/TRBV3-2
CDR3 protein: CASSPEWDTEAFF
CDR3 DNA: TGTGCCAGCAGTCCCGAATGGGACACTGAAGCTTTCTTT

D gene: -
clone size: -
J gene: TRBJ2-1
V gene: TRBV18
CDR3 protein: CASSPGHNQFF
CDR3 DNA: TGTGCCAGCTCACCGGGACATAATCAGTTCTTC

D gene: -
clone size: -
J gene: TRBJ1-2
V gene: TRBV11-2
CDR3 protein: CASSQGFGEGNYGYTF
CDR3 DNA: TGTGCCAGCAGCCAGGGTTTCGGGGAAGGGAACTATGGCTACACCTTC

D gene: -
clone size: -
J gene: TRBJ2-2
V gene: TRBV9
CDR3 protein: CASSVSGNTGELFF
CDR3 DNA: TGTGCCAGCAGCGTTTCAGGGAACACCGGGGAGCTGTTTTTT

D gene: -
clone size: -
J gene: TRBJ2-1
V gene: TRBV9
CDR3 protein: CASSVGRVSYNEQFF
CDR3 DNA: TGTGCCAGCAGCGTAGGCAGGGTGTCCTACAATGAGCAGTTCTTC

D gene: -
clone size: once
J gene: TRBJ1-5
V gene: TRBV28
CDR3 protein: CASSLRQSNQPQHF
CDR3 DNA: TGTGCCAGCAGTTTACGGCAGAGCAATCAGCCCCAGCATTTT

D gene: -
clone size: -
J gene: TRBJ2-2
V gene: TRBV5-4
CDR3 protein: CASSLGGTGANTGELFF
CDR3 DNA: TGTGCCAGCAGCTTGGGGGGGACGGGAGCGAACACCGGGGAGCTGTTTTTT

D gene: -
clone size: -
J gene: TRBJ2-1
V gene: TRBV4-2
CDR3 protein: CASSQGQGGLDEQFF
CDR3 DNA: TGTGCCAGCAGCCAAGGGCAGGGGGGTCTTGATGAGCAGTTCTTC

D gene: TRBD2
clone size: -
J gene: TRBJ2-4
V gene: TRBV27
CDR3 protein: CASSLLAGENIQYF
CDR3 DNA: TGTGCCAGCAGTTTACTAGCGGGAGAGAACATTCAGTACTTC

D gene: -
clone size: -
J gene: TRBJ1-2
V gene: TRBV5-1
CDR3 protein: CASSFLPGANYGYTF
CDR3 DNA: TGCGCCAGCAGCTTCCTCCCCGGGGCCAACTATGGCTACACCTTC

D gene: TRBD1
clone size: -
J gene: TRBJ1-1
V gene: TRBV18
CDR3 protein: CASSPNRGSTEAFF
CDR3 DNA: TGTGCCAGCTCTCCTAACAGGGGCAGCACTGAAGCTTTCTTT

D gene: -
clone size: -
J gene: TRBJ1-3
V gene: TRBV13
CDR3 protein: CASSFRPGSGNTIYF
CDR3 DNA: TGTGCCAGCAGCTTCCGGCCCGGCTCTGGAAACACCATATATTTT

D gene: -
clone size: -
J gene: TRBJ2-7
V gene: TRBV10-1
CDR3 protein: CASSESYGQTVYEQYF
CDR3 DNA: TGCGCCAGCAGTGAGTCCTATGGACAGACTGTTTACGAGCAGTACTTC

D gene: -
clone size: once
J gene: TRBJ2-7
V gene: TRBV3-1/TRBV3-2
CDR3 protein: CASRPTSGRQYF
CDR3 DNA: TGTGCCAGCAGGCCGACTAGTGGCAGGCAGTACTTC

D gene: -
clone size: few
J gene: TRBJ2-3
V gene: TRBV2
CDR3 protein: CASRDSPFTDTQYF
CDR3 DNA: TGTGCCAGCAGGGACTCCCCTTTCACAGATACGCAGTATTTT

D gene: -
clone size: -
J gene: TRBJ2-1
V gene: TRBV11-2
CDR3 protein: CASSLNTYNEQFF
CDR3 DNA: TGTGCCAGCAGCTTGAATACCTACAATGAGCAGTTCTTC

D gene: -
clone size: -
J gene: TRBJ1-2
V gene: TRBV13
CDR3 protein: CASSLQLGDGYTF
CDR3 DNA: TGTGCCAGCAGCTTACAGCTGGGCGATGGCTACACCTTC

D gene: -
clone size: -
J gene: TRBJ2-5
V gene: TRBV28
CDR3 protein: CASSRPRPDSHGGTQYF
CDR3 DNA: TGTGCCAGCAGCCGTCCCCGACCGGACTCCCACGGAGGGACCCAGTACTTC

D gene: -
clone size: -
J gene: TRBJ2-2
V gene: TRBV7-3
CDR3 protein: CASSQKNTGELFF
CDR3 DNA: TGTGCCAGCAGCCAAAAAAACACCGGGGAGCTGTTTTTT

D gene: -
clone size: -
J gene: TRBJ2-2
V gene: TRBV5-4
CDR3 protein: CASSQDWRMNTGELFF
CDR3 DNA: TGTGCCAGCAGCCAGGATTGGAGGATGAACACCGGGGAGCTGTTTTTT

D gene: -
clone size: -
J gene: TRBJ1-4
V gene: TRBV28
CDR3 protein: CASGYRAGDEKLFF
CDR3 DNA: TGTGCCAGCGGATATCGGGCGGGAGATGAAAAACTGTTTTTT